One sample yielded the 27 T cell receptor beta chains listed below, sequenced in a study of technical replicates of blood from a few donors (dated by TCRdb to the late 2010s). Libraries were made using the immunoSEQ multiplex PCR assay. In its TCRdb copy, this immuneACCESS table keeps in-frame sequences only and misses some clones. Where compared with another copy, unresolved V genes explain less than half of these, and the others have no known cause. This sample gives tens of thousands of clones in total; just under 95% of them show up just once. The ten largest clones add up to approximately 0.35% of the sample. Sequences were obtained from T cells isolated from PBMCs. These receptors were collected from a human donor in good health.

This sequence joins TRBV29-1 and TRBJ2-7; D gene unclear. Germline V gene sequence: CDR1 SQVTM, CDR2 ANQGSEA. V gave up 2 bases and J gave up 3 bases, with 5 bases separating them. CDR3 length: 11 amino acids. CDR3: CSVESFYEQYF. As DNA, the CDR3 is TGCAGCGTTGAATCGTTCTACGAGCAGTACTTC.

CDR3 coding DNA: TGTGCCAGCAGTTTAAGGTGGGGTGGGGGCCTCTCCTACGAGCAGTACTTC. As protein: CASSLRWGGGLSYEQYF. The V gene is TRBV27, the J gene TRBJ2-7; D might be TRBD1 (6 bases). V lost 2 bases and J 0 bases, leaving 17 bases between the germline ends. The CDR3 spans 17 residues. Germline V lookup: CDR1 MNHEY, CDR2 SMNVEV (reference sequence).

In nucleotides, the CDR3 is TGTGCCAGCAGCTTAATGGGGAGTGGCACCGGGGAGCTGTTTTTT. Its translation is CASSLMGSGTGELFF. The gene calls are TRBV7-2 and TRBJ2-2, with a tentative D call TRBD2 (5 bases). The V gene lost 2 bases and the J gene lost 4 bases, with 11 bases spanning the gap. The germline gives CDR1 SGHTA, CDR2 FQGNSA. CDR3 length: 15 residues.

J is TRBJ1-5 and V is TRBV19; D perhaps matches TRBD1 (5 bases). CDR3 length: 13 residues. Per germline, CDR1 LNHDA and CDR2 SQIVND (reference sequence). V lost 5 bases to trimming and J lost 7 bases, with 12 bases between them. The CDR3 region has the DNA TGTGCCAGTAGTGGAGGGGTTCGGCAGCCCCAGCATTTT. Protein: CASSGGVRQPQHF.

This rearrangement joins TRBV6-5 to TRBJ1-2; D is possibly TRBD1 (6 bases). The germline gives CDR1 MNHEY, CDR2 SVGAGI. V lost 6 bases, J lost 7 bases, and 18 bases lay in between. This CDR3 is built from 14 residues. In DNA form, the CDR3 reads TGTGCCAGCAGCTCCGGGACAAGCGCTAGTGGCTACACCTTC. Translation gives CASSSGTSASGYTF.

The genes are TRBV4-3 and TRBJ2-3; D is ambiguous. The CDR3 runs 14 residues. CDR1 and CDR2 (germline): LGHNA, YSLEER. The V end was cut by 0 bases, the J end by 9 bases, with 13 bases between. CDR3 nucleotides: TGCGCCAGCAGCCAAGATCAGGCCAAGTGGACGCAGTATTTT. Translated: CASSQDQAKWTQYF.

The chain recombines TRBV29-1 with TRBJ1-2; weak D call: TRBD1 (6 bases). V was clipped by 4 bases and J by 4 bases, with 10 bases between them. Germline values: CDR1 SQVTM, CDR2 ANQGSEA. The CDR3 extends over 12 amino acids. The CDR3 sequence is CSVGVQGYGYTF. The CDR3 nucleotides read TGCAGCGTTGGTGTACAGGGCTATGGCTACACCTTC.

For the CDR3, the DNA is TGTGCCAGCAGTTACTCAGCGGGAGTTTCTAATGAGCAGTTCTTC. This gives the protein CASSYSAGVSNEQFF. The chain is built from TRBV6-5 and TRBJ2-1, with 8 positions matching TRBD2. The CDR3 sequence is 15 residues long. Germline values: CDR1 MNHEY, CDR2 SVGAGI. Losses at the gene ends were 0 bases for V and 7 bases for J; bases not matched to a gene: 5.

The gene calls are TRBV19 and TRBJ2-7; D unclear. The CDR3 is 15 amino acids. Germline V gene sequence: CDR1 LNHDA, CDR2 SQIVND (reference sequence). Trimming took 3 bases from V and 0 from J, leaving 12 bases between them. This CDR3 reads CASSILADNSYEQYF. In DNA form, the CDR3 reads TGTGCCAGTAGTATTCTCGCAGATAACTCCTACGAGCAGTACTTC.

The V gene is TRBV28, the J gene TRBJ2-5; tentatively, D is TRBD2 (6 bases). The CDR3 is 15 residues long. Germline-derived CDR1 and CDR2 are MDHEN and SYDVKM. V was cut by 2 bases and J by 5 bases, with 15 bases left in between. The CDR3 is CASSLASAGGETQYF. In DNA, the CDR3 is TGTGCCAGCAGTTTAGCGTCGGCAGGAGGGGAGACCCAGTACTTC.

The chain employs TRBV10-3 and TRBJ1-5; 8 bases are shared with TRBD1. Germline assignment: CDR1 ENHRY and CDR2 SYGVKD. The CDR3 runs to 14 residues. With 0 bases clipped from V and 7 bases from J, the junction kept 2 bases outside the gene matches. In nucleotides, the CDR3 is TGTGCCATCAGTGAGTCTGACAGGGGCCAGCCCCAGCATTTT. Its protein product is CAISESDRGQPQHF.

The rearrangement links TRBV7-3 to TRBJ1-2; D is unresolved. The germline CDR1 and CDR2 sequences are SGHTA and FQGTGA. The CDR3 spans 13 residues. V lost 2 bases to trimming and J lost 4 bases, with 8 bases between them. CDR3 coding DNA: TGTGCCAGCAGCTTATTGGCGGGCTATGGCTACACCTTC. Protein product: CASSLLAGYGYTF. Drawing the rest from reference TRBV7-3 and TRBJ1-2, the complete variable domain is GAGVSQTPSNKVTEKGKYVELRCDPISGHTALYWYRQSLGQGPEFLIYFQGTGAADDSGLPNDRFFAVRPEGSVSTLKIQRTERGDSAVYLCASSLLAGYGYTFGSGTRLTVV.

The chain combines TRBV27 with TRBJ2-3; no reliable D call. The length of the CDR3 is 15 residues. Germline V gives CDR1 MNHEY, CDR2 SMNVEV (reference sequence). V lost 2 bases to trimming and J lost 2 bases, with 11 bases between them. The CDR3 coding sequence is TGTGCCAGCAGTTTAAGAGGCGCCCTCACAGATACGCAGTATTTT. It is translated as CASSLRGALTDTQYF.

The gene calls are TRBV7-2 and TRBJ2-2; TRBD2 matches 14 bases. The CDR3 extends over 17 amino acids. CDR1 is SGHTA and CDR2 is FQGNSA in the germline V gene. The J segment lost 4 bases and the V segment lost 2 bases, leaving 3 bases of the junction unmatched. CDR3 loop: CASSLSGTSGSTGELFF. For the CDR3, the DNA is TGTGCCAGCAGCTTATCCGGGACTAGCGGGAGCACCGGGGAGCTGTTTTTT.

The CDR3 sequence: CASSPTQGSSEQYF. In DNA, the CDR3 is TGTGCCAGCAGTCCCACGCAGGGAAGTAGCGAGCAGTACTTC. The rearrangement links TRBV27 to TRBJ2-7, with D tentatively TRBD1 (5 bases). Germline CDR1 is MNHEY and CDR2 is SMNVEV (reference sequence). CDR3 size: 14 residues. V lost 5 bases, J lost 6 bases, and 17 bases lay in between.

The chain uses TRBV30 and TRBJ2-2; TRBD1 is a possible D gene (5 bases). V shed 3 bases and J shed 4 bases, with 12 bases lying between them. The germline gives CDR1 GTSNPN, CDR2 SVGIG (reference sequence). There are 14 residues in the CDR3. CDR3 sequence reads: CAWSQGVFTGELFF. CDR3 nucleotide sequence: TGTGCCTGGAGCCAAGGGGTATTCACCGGGGAGCTGTTTTTT.

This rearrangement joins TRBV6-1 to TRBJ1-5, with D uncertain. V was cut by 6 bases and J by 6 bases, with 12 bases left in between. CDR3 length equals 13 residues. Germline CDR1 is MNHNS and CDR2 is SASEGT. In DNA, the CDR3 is TGTGCCAGCAGAACCACCACGGGTCAGCCCCAGCATTTT. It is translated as CASRTTTGQPQHF.

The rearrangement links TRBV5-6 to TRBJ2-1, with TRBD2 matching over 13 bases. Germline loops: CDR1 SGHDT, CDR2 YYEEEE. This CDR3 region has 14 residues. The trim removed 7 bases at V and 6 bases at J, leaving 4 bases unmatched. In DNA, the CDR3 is TGTGCCAGCCGAACTAGCGGGAGGGGCAATGAGCAGTTCTTC. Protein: CASRTSGRGNEQFF.

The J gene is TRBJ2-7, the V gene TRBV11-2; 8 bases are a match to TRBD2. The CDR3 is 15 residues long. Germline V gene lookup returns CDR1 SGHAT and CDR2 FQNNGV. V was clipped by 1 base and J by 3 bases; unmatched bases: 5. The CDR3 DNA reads TGTGCCAGCAGCTTAGGCTCCAGCGGGAGCTACGAGCAGTACTTC. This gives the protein CASSLGSSGSYEQYF.

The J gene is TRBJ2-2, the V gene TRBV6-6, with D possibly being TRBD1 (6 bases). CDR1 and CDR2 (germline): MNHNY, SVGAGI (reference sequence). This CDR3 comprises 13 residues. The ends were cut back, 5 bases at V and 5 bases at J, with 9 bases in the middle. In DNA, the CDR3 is TGTGCCAGCAGTACCGGACAGACCGGGGAGCTGTTTTTT. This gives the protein CASSTGQTGELFF.

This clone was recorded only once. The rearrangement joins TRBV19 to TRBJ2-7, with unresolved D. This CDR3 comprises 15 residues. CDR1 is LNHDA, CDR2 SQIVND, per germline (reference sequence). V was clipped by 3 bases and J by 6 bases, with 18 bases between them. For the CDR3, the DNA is TGTGCCAGTAGTATCAATCTAGTAAGTTCGGTCGAGCAGTACTTC. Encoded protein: CASSINLVSSVEQYF.

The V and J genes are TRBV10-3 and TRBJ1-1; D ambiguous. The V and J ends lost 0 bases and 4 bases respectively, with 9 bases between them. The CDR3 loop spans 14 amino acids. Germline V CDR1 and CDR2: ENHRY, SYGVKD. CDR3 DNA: TGTGCCATCAGTGAGTCCTTTCCCCTCACTGAAGCTTTCTTT. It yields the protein CAISESFPLTEAFF.

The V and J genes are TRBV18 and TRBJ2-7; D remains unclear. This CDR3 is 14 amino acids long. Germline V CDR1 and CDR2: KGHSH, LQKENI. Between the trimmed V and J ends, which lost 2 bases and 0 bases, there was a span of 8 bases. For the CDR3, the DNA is TGTGCCAGCTCACCAGAGGCAATCTCCTACGAGCAGTACTTC. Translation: CASSPEAISYEQYF. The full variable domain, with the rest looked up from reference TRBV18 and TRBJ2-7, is NAGVMQNPRHLVRRRGQEARLRCSPMKGHSHVYWYRQLPEEGLKFMVYLQKENIIDESGMPKERFSAEFPKEGPSILRIQQVVRGDSAAYFCASSPEAISYEQYFGPGTRLTVT.

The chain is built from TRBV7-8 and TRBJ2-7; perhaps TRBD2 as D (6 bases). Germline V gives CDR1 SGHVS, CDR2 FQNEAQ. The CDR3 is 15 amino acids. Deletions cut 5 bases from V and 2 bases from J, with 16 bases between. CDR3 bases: TGTGCCAGCAGCCAGAAGGGCGGGGAGACCTACGAGCAGTACTTC. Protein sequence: CASSQKGGETYEQYF.

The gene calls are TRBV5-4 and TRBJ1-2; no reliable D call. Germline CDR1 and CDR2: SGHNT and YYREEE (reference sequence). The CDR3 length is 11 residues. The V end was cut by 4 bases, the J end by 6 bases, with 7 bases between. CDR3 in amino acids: CASSAANGYTF. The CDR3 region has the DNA TGTGCCAGCAGCGCGGCCAATGGCTACACCTTC.

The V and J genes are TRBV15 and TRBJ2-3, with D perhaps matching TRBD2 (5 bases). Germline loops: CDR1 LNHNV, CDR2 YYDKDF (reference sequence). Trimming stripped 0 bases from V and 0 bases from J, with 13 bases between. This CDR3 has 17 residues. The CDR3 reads CATSRDEAGPSTDTQYF. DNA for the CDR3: TGTGCCACCAGCAGAGATGAGGCGGGCCCTAGCACAGATACGCAGTATTTT.

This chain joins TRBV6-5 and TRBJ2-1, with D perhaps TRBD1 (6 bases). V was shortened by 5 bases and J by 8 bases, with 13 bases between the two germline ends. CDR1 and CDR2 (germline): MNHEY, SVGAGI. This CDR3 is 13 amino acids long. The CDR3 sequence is CASSNRVSDEQFF. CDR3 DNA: TGTGCCAGCAGTAACAGGGTTTCCGATGAGCAGTTCTTC.